The text below deals with one TCR beta chain. These data belong to a study of blood T cell repertoires in COVID-19. Generated by immunoSEQ multiplex PCR, the TCRdb table keeps only in-frame clones and is missing some. The sample includes approximately 110,000 clones, 75% to 90% of them seen just once. Germline-derived CDR1 and CDR2 are LGHDT and YNNKEL (reference sequence). The V and J ends lost 4 bases and 2 bases, in that order; junction bases with no gene match: 5. The CDR3 length is 14 residues. The chain links TRBV3-1 (or the pseudogene TRBV3-2) to TRBJ2-7; 7 bases fit TRBD2. The source is a woman older than 75 with COVID-19, enrolled during active disease. Sequenced: peripheral blood. CDR3 region: CASSRGTMAYEQYF. CDR3 nucleotides: TGTGCCAGCAGCCGTGGGACTATGGCCTACGAGCAGTACTTC.